One TCR beta chain is described in this entry. The sample originates from a study of T cell responses to AZD1222 COVID-19 vaccine. Repertoires were generated with immunoSEQ multiplex PCR, while TCRdb's copy carries only in-frame clones and drops some. This table has 95,000 to 150,000 clones, less than 95% appearing once. The V and J ends lost 4 bases and 7 bases, in that order; junction bases with no gene match: 5. This CDR3 is built from 14 residues. Per the germline V gene, CDR1 is LGHDT and CDR2 is YNNKEL (reference sequence). The specimen was peripheral blood, collected on day 0 of MenACWY control vaccination. The source of this sequence is an adult in good health. This rearrangement joins TRBV3-1 (or the pseudogene TRBV3-2) to TRBJ2-2; 8 nucleotides line up with TRBD1. CDR3 amino acids: CASSPSGTGGELFF. The CDR3 DNA is TGTGCCAGCAGCCCCTCCGGGACAGGCGGGGAGCTGTTTTTT.